This T cell receptor beta chain appears in the sequencing data of a study of T cells in Graves' hyperthyroidism and ophthalmopathy. The study's findings and limits: Classification by a 13 V-J model distinguished ophthalmopathy from stable hyperthyroidism. Researchers found most expanded thyroid clonotypes above 0.001 in blood as well.

This clonotype was counted ten times or more. What it binds is unknown. Amplification of TCR beta CDR3 regions used RNA as the template. The HTBI primer set served for first-round RT-PCR of the TCR CDR3. TCRdb independently ran MiXCR on the multiplex PCR reads; one entry per CDR3 protein. The profile shows approximately 600,000 distinct CDR3 sequences, 14% to 15% of them singletons. Disease lasting under 3 months, a NOSPECS grade of at least 4, and a Clinical Activity Score of at least 3 were features of the ophthalmopathy patients. On the basis of clinical symptoms, serum thyroxine and TRAb, thyroid ultrasound and orbital computed tomography, diagnoses were made. Trimming removed 0 bases from V and 6 bases from J, with 12 bases in between. This CDR3 is 14 amino acids long. Germline loops: CDR1 SGHAT, CDR2 FQNNGV.

The rearrangement uses TRBV11-2 and TRBJ2-7, with a weak D call TRBD2 (5 bases). This clonotype was obtained from a woman in her thirties or forties with Graves' ophthalmopathy. Sequencing was carried out using blood. The CDR3 region has the DNA TGTGCCAGCAGCTTAGAACCGGGAAAGGCCGAGCAGTACTTC. Residues: CASSLEPGKAEQYF.